This TCR beta chain was documented in a study of T cell repertoires in cytomegalovirus infection. Across the whole study: An indication of both CMV infection and matching HLA type came from public TCR beta signatures.

The germline CDR1 and CDR2 sequences are MGHRA and YSYEKL. With 0 bases removed from V and 7 bases from J, the gap between germline ends came to 12 bases. This CDR3 contains 14 residues. Study findings and constraints: Summed frequency of public TCR beta families distinguished CMV carriers with the relevant HLA. There were HLA-C-restricted CMV-specific TCR beta clonotypes dominating the ex vivo response.

TCRdb reprocessed the reads with MiXCR, giving one entry per CDR3 protein. The table has approximately 630,000 distinct CDR3 sequences, approximately 24% seen once. Note on this clonotype: Its cognate antigen is unknown.

This chain uses TRBV4-1 with TRBJ1-2; TRBD1 is a possible D gene (5 bases). The origin of this receptor is a human donor in good health (CMV status not recorded). Some clones in this sample may be carry-over from other donors' samples. The sample taken for sequencing was CD8+ T cells from PBMCs. CDR3 protein: CASSQDMGVTGYTF. As DNA, the CDR3 is TGCGCCAGCAGCCAAGATATGGGGGTTACTGGCTACACCTTC.